This T cell receptor (beta chain) was recovered during a study of blood T cell repertoires in COVID-19. Germline V gene lookup returns CDR1 WSHSY and CDR2 SAAADI. The CDR3 is made up of 17 amino acids. V was pared by 4 bases and J by 4 bases, with 23 bases between. Libraries were prepared by immunoSEQ multiplex PCR; TCRdb keeps only in-frame clonotypes and omits some of them. Among about 150,000 clones, 75% to 90% were seen once, and the ten largest hold roughly 2.2%. The genes are TRBV10-2 and TRBJ2-7, with D perhaps TRBD2 (6 bases). The sample consisted of peripheral blood. This TCR derives from a woman in her 70s with acute or convalescent COVID-19. The CDR3 spells CASSASPYQGGEYEQYV. The CDR3 coding sequence is TGCGCCAGCAGTGCTTCCCCGTATCAAGGAGGGGAATACGAGCAGTACGTC.